Listed here are 16 T cell receptor beta chains from one sample, sequenced in a study of blood T cell repertoires in COVID-19. TCRdb keeps only in-frame clones here, not all; method: immunoSEQ multiplex PCR. The sample yields about 130,000 clones, more than 75% seen once. Sequencing was done on a sample of peripheral blood. These receptors all stem from a woman aged 55-75 years with acute or convalescent COVID-19.

This chain links TRBV5-1 with TRBJ2-3; 9 bases map to TRBD2. The V gene's germline CDR1 is SGHRS and CDR2 YFSETQ. This CDR3 is 18 amino acids long. V was pared by 2 bases and J by 4 bases, with 14 bases of the junction left unmatched. CDR3 nucleotides: TGCGCCAGCAGCTTAATGCCCAGTAGCGGGAGTATAGCAGATACGCAGTATTTT. This codes for CASSLMPSSGSIADTQYF.

The chain links TRBV5-4 to TRBJ1-1; D call uncertain. The germline CDR1 and CDR2 sequences are SGHNT and YYREEE (reference sequence). The CDR3 extends over 14 amino acids. The V gene lost 0 bases and the J gene lost 1 base, with 7 bases spanning the gap. This chain's CDR3 is CASSLERRNTEAFF. The CDR3 DNA reads TGTGCCAGCAGCTTGGAACGGAGGAACACTGAAGCTTTCTTT.

The CDR3 DNA follows: TGTGCCAGCCCTTCAGACAGGAATGACACTGAAGCTTTCTTT. This gives the protein CASPSDRNDTEAFF. This chain uses TRBV21-1 with TRBJ1-1; the table calls TRBD1, which could not be checked here. TRBV21-1 is listed as a pseudogene. CDR3 length: 14 residues.

V gene TRBV6-1 combines with J gene TRBJ1-2; unclear D gene. V lost 2 bases to trimming and J lost 8 bases, with 12 bases between them. CDR1 is MNHNS and CDR2 is SASEGT in the germline V gene. The CDR3 sequence is 13 residues long. In nucleotides, the CDR3 is TGTGCCAGCAGTGAATGGCAGGTGAAAGGCTACACCTTC. Its protein product is CASSEWQVKGYTF.

The chain uses TRBV18 and TRBJ1-1; D perhaps matches TRBD1 (6 bases). Germline V gene lookup returns CDR1 KGHSH and CDR2 LQKENI. V shed 0 bases and J shed 2 bases, with 13 bases lying between them. The CDR3 is 16 residues long. The CDR3 nucleotides read TGTGCCAGCTCACCACCAACGGGGGGCTTAAACACTGAAGCTTTCTTT. This gives the protein CASSPPTGGLNTEAFF. Variable domain in full (rest from reference TRBV18 and TRBJ1-1): NAGVMQNPRHLVRRRGQEARLRCSPMKGHSHVYWYRQLPEEGLKFMVYLQKENIIDESGMPKERFSAEFPKEGPSILRIQQVVRGDSAAYFCASSPPTGGLNTEAFFGQGTRLTVV.

The chain carries TRBV28 and TRBJ1-1; D unresolved. CDR1 MDHEN and CDR2 SYDVKM come from the germline V gene. V dropped 5 bases and J dropped 8 bases, with 27 bases sitting between them. This CDR3 has 17 residues. The CDR3 protein is CASSGPILFVLEEEAFF. The CDR3 region has the DNA TGTGCCAGCAGTGGGCCTATTCTTTTTGTGTTGGAGGAAGAAGCTTTCTTT. Variable domain in full (rest from reference TRBV28 and TRBJ1-1): DVKVTQSSRYLVKRTGEKVFLECVQDMDHENMFWYRQDPGLGLRLIYFSYDVKMKEKGDIPEGYSVSREKKERFSLILESASTNQTSMYLCASSGPILFVLEEEAFFGQGTRLTVV.

V is TRBV2 and J is TRBJ1-1; D possibly corresponds to TRBD1 (5 bases). The V end was cut by 7 bases, the J end by 0 bases, with 9 bases between. Germline lookup yields CDR1 SNHLY and CDR2 FYNNEI. This CDR3 is built from 13 residues. The CDR3 protein is CASNTGMNTEAFF. CDR3 in DNA: TGTGCCAGCAATACAGGTATGAACACTGAAGCTTTCTTT.

The chain joins TRBV6-5 to TRBJ2-2, with a weak D call TRBD2 (5 bases). There are 15 residues in the CDR3. Trimming cost V 0 bases and J 4 bases, with 9 bases left between them. CDR1 and CDR2 (germline): MNHEY, SVGAGI. The CDR3, as DNA: TGTGCCAGCAGTTACTCAGGGAGAGCCACCGGGGAGCTGTTTTTT. Translated: CASSYSGRATGELFF.

J is TRBJ1-5 and V is TRBV25-1; TRBD1 matches 10 bases. After removal of 5 bases from V and 6 bases from J, the junction contained 4 bases not matched to a gene. There are 14 residues in the CDR3. Germline V gene sequence: CDR1 MGHDK, CDR2 SYGVNS. CDR3 DNA: TGTGCCAGCAGTCAGACAGGGGGCTCTCAGCCCCAGCATTTT. It codes for CASSQTGGSQPQHF.

This sequence joins TRBV24-1 and TRBJ1-2; D may be TRBD1 (5 bases). The germline V gene has CDR1 KGHDR and CDR2 SFDVKD. The CDR3 runs 12 residues. The V end lost 6 bases, the J end lost 7 bases, and 11 bases lay between the germline ends. The CDR3 loop is CATSSGRAGYTF. The CDR3 DNA follows: TGTGCCACCAGTTCAGGGAGGGCTGGCTACACCTTC.

The chain links TRBV28 to TRBJ2-2, with D perhaps TRBD2 (6 bases). Germline lookup yields CDR1 MDHEN and CDR2 SYDVKM. The CDR3 covers 14 residues. V was cut by 5 bases and J by 6 bases, with 13 bases left in between. CDR3 sequence reads: CASSTSWGAGELFF. DNA for the CDR3: TGTGCCAGCAGTACTTCATGGGGGGCCGGGGAGCTGTTTTTT.

This chain uses TRBV4-2 with TRBJ1-2, with D uncertain. From germline, CDR1 is LGHNA and CDR2 YNFKEQ. The V gene lost 2 bases and the J gene lost 2 bases, with 12 bases spanning the gap. The CDR3 extends over 15 amino acids. The CDR3 spells CASSQTPGENYGYTF. The CDR3, as DNA: TGTGCCAGCAGCCAAACCCCTGGGGAGAACTATGGCTACACCTTC.

DNA of the CDR3: TGCGCCAGCAGCTTGGCAGGGCGAGGCGGGGAGCTGTTTTTT. Protein: CASSLAGRGGELFF. The chain joins TRBV5-1 to TRBJ2-2; TRBD1 is a possible D gene (5 bases). V was shortened by 0 bases and J by 7 bases, with 10 bases between the two germline ends. This CDR3 has 14 amino acids. Germline V gene sequence: CDR1 SGHRS, CDR2 YFSETQ.

V is TRBV19 and J is TRBJ1-5; possibly TRBD1 for D (6 bases). This CDR3 region has 17 residues. CDR1 and CDR2 (germline): LNHDA, SQIVND (reference sequence). With 5 bases removed from V and 1 base from J, the gap between germline ends came to 18 bases. The CDR3 DNA reads as TGTGCCAGTAGTCAAAGGGGGACGGGTCTCAGCAATCAGCCCCAGCATTTT. Amino acids: CASSQRGTGLSNQPQHF.

CDR3: CASSELGGTSTYEQYV. The CDR3, as DNA: TGTGCCAGCAGTGAACTGGGGGGGACATCGACCTACGAGCAGTACGTC. This rearrangement joins TRBV25-1 to TRBJ2-7; possible D gene TRBD2, 7 bases. Germline V CDR1 and CDR2: MGHDK, SYGVNS. Trimming took 2 bases from V and 2 from J, leaving 16 bases between them. The CDR3 spans 16 residues.

A few counts support this clone. This chain links TRBV27 with TRBJ1-2, with 8 positions matching TRBD1. J lost 5 bases, V lost 4 bases, and 12 bases had no gene match. CDR1 and CDR2 (germline): MNHEY, SMNVEV (reference sequence). The CDR3 contains 16 residues. CDR3 loop: CASSSLTGTGRYGYTF. The CDR3 DNA sequence: TGTGCCAGCAGTTCCCTGACCGGGACAGGACGTTATGGCTACACCTTC.